The 7 T cell receptor beta chains below were found in one sample sequenced in a study of T cells in Graves' hyperthyroidism and ophthalmopathy (dated by TCRdb to the late 2010s). The method behind the library was multiplex PCR. The instrument given in TCRdb is Illumina HiSeq 2000. Amplification of TCR beta CDR3 regions was carried out from RNA transcripts. The TCR CDR3 was subjected to a first round of RT-PCR using the HTBI primer set and the Qiagen OneStep RT-PCR kit. The raw public reads went through TCRdb reprocessing: fastp at Q25, MiXCR clone calling, in-frame beta chains kept. CDR3 protein duplicates are merged, each entry listing the most common genes and DNA. A total of roughly 560,000 distinct CDR3 sequences appear in this sample, roughly 14% of them only once. In total, the top ten clones hold around 4.1% of the sample. The sequenced sample consisted of blood. These receptors were taken from a woman aged 40 to 50 with Graves' ophthalmopathy.

This clonotype appeared many times. The chain is built from TRBV20-1 and TRBJ2-7; tentatively, D is TRBD2 (5 bases). In germline, CDR1 is DFQATT, CDR2 SNEGSKA (reference sequence). This CDR3 has 13 residues. Trimming took 4 bases from V and 2 from J, leaving 12 bases between them. The CDR3 region is CSAMEEAPYEQYF. The CDR3 DNA sequence: TGCAGTGCTATGGAGGAGGCACCCTACGAGCAGTACTTC.

The CDR3 reads CASSLYRGGELFF. The DNA for the CDR3 is TGTGCCAGCAGCTTATATCGTGGCGGGGAGCTGTTTTTT. This sequence joins TRBV7-2 and TRBJ2-2, with D unclear. This CDR3 is 13 amino acids long. Germline CDR1 and CDR2: SGHTA and FQGNSA. Between the trimmed V and J ends, which lost 2 bases and 7 bases, there was a span of 8 bases.

This clonotype was detected ten times or more. This chain uses TRBV7-8 with TRBJ1-5, with a weak D call TRBD1 (6 bases). The germline CDR1 and CDR2 sequences are SGHVS and FQNEAQ. V was shortened by 0 bases and J by 6 bases, with 12 bases between the two germline ends. This CDR3 has 15 amino acids. In nucleotides, the CDR3 is TGTGCCAGCAGCTTAGCGGGGGGGGCTGGTCAGCCCCAGCATTTT. Translating it yields CASSLAGGAGQPQHF.

This clonotype came up many times. The genes are TRBV11-2 and TRBJ2-5; D not certain. The CDR3 is 14 residues long. Germline values: CDR1 SGHAT, CDR2 FQNNGV. With 5 bases removed from V and 7 bases from J, the gap between germline ends came to 17 bases. The CDR3 loop reads CASSSDPTWGTQYF. For the CDR3, the DNA is TGTGCCAGCAGCAGCGACCCAACTTGGGGGACCCAGTACTTC. Looking up the rest from reference TRBV11-2 and TRBJ2-5 gives the full variable domain: EAGVAQSPRYKIIEKRQSVAFWCNPISGHATLYWYQQILGQGPKLLIQFQNNGVVDDSQLPKDRFSAERLKGVDSTLKIQPAKLEDSAVYLCASSSDPTWGTQYFGPGTRLLVL.

The sample holds many counts of this clonotype. The V call is TRBV19, the J call TRBJ1-1; D is possibly TRBD1 (5 bases). CDR1 and CDR2 from the germline V gene are LNHDA and SQIVND (reference sequence). V lost 4 bases to trimming and J lost 3 bases, with 12 bases between them. This CDR3 has 14 residues. CDR3 sequence: CASSRAGGYTEAFF. The CDR3 DNA sequence: TGTGCCAGTAGTAGAGCGGGGGGTTACACTGAAGCTTTCTTT.

This clonotype was observed a few times. The chain is built from TRBV6-2 or TRBV6-3 and TRBJ1-2; 10 bases line up with TRBD1. The germline CDR1 and CDR2 sequences are MNHEY and SVGEGT. V shed 8 bases, J shed 5 bases, and the junction held 2 bases outside the gene matches. This CDR3 contains 12 residues. CDR3 bases: TGTGCCAGCCGGGGACAGGGGTATGGCTACACCTTC. Translating it yields CASRGQGYGYTF.

In its sample, this clonotype was seen a few times. The chain has TRBV30 and TRBJ1-2, with 7 bases matching TRBD1. The CDR3 extends over 12 amino acids. The J segment lost 6 bases and the V segment lost 7 bases, leaving 8 bases of the junction unmatched. The germline V gene encodes CDR1 GTSNPN and CDR2 SVGIG (reference sequence). For the CDR3, the DNA is TGTGCCTCCACCCCCACAGGGGATGGCTACACCTTC. Its protein is CASTPTGDGYTF.